The rows below give T cell receptor beta chains drawn from one sample of a study of regulatory T cells in long-lasting Graves disease. TCRdb recomputed calls from the multiplex PCR reads with MiXCR, one row per CDR3 protein. The sample yields around 450,000 distinct CDR3 sequences, over 14% seen once. The same data also contributed to another study, on T cells in Graves' hyperthyroidism and ophthalmopathy.

Sequenced material: peripheral blood mononuclear cells (PBMCs), taken at new diagnosis, from a patient treated with antithyroid drugs. The receptors come from a woman between 40 and 55 years old with Graves disease. Both conserved end residues are part of each CDR3. A D gene is named only where the DNA matches it firmly. The size entry is marked missing in some rows and otherwise reads once, few, many or a size class.

j_call | d_call | v_call | clone_size | cdr3_nt | cdr3_aa
TRBJ2-1 | TRBD2 | TRBV3-1 | many | TGTGCCAGCAGCCGCCGACTAGCGGGAGGGCCGGAACCCAATGAGCAGTTCTTC | CASSRRLAGGPEPNEQFF
TRBJ2-1 | - | TRBV18 | many | TGTGCCAGCTCCCGGGGGCAGGGGGCCTACAATGAGCAGTTCTTC | CASSRGQGAYNEQFF
TRBJ2-5 | TRBD1 | TRBV7-7 | - | TGTGCTAGCAGCTTAGCCGCGGGACAGGGGGAGACCCAGTACTTC | CASSLAAGQGETQYF
TRBJ2-2 | - | TRBV10-3 | few | TGTGCCATCAGTGCCCAGTACACCGGGGAGCTGTTTTTT | CAISAQYTGELFF
TRBJ1-2 | TRBD1 | TRBV7-2 | - | TGTGCCAGCAGCTCGGGACAGGGAAGAGGCTACACCTTC | CASSSGQGRGYTF
TRBJ2-5 | - | TRBV7-2 | many | TGTGCCAGCAGCTTAGACGCAGCCAGGGATGGGACCCAGTACTTC | CASSLDAARDGTQYF
TRBJ2-1 | - | TRBV11-3 | - | TGTGCCAGCAGCTTAGGGACCAGGGACCCTCTGATCTTC | CASSLGTRDPLIF
TRBJ1-4 | - | TRBV19 | many | TGTGCCAGTAGTCCGGGGACACCTCTACTGTTTTTT | CASSPGTPLLFF
TRBJ1-5 | - | TRBV12-3/TRBV12-4 | many | TGTGCCAGCAGTTTACAAGTTGGTCAGCCCCAGCATTTT | CASSLQVGQPQHF
TRBJ2-4 | TRBD2 | TRBV20-1 | many | TGCAGTGCTAGAGAATGGCGGGAGGGCCTAGGGAACATTCAGTACTTC | CSAREWREGLGNIQYF
TRBJ2-7 | TRBD1 | TRBV19 | many | TGTGCCAGTAGTAAGGCAGGGGGTACTCCCTCCTACGAGCAGTACTTC | CASSKAGGTPSYEQYF
TRBJ2-7 | TRBD1 | TRBV28 | many | TGTGCCAGCAGTTTAGGGGACAGGGGGCGAGGGGAATACGAGCAGTACTTC | CASSLGDRGRGEYEQYF
TRBJ1-1 | - | TRBV27 | many | TGTGCCAGCAGTTTATCAGCCAGGGTCTTTGGGAACACTGAAGCTTTCTTT | CASSLSARVFGNTEAFF
TRBJ2-1 | TRBD2 | TRBV3-1 | - | TGTGCCAGCAGCCAGTCCGGGACTAGCGGGAGATATGAGCAGTTCTTC | CASSQSGTSGRYEQFF
TRBJ1-1 | TRBD1 | TRBV19 | many | TGTGCCAGTAGTATCCGTTACCCCCGGGACAGGCACATGAACACTGAAGCTTTCTTT | CASSIRYPRDRHMNTEAFF
TRBJ2-1 | - | TRBV24-1 | many | TGTGCCACCAGTGATTTCGGGCACCTTGAGAATGAGCAGTTCTTC | CATSDFGHLENEQFF
TRBJ2-7 | - | TRBV28 | many | TGTGCCAGCAGTTTGGGGGGCAGGGGCCAGCACGAGCAGTACTTC | CASSLGGRGQHEQYF
TRBJ2-7 | TRBD2 | TRBV20-1 | few | TGCAGTGCTAGGCCCAAAGCGCGGGAGGTGGACGAGCAGTACTTC | CSARPKAREVDEQYF
TRBJ2-7 | TRBD1 | TRBV24-1 | - | TGTGCCACCAGTGACCCCGGGACAGGGGGCCGGTTTGGTCGGTCCTACGAGCAGTACTTC | CATSDPGTGGRFGRSYEQYF
TRBJ2-1 | - | TRBV12-3/TRBV12-4 | many | TGTGCCAGCAGTTTAGAGATAGCTCCCGCTAGCTCCTACAATGAGCAGTTCTTC | CASSLEIAPASSYNEQFF
TRBJ1-4 | - | TRBV12-3/TRBV12-4 | many | TGTGCCAGCAGCGGGACGGCGGAAAAACTGTTTTTT | CASSGTAEKLFF
TRBJ2-4 | TRBD1 | TRBV3-1 | many | TGTGCCAGCAGCCAAGTCCCAGGGGGATCCAAAAACATTCAGTACTTC | CASSQVPGGSKNIQYF
TRBJ2-7 | TRBD1 | TRBV6-1 | many | TGTGCCAGCAACCCCGGGACAGGCTTGGAGCAGTACTTC | CASNPGTGLEQYF
TRBJ2-7 | TRBD1 | TRBV29-1 | many | TGCAGCGTTGAAGAAAACAGGGGCACCGGGTCCTACGAGCAGTACTTC | CSVEENRGTGSYEQYF
TRBJ1-2 | - | TRBV28 | many | TGTGCCAGCAGCTTGGTTCAGGAGACCTATGGCTACACCTTC | CASSLVQETYGYTF
TRBJ1-6 | TRBD1 | TRBV10-2 | - | TGCGCCAGCAGTGAACTGACAGGGGGCGCGAATTCACCCCTCCACTTT | CASSELTGGANSPLHF
TRBJ1-4 | - | TRBV5-1 | few | TGCGCCAGCAGCTTGGCAGGGACTAATGAAAAACTGTTTTTT | CASSLAGTNEKLFF
TRBJ1-6 | TRBD1 | TRBV28 | - | TGTGCCAGCAAGGGGGCTGCGGAGAATTCACCCCTCCACTTT | CASKGAAENSPLHF
TRBJ2-1 | TRBD2 | TRBV24-1 | many | TGTGCCACCAGTGACCCCCGGGATAGCGGGGCTTACAATGAGCAGTTCTTC | CATSDPRDSGAYNEQFF
TRBJ2-4 | - | TRBV20-1 | - | TGCAGTGCCCACACTAGCCCTCAAAACATTCAGTACTTC | CSAHTSPQNIQYF
TRBJ2-7 | TRBD2 | TRBV12-3/TRBV12-4 | many | TGTGCCAGCAGTTTGGGACTAGCGGTAACCTACGAGCAGTACTTC | CASSLGLAVTYEQYF